This T cell receptor beta chain was profiled in a study of shared clonotypes between healthy human individuals. With respect to this clone: Antigen specificity is unknown.

Study-level findings and limits: Limited genetic and exposure-history diversity came from having few donors.

Deep was the level used in running the assay. Using 200 ng DNA, 30,000 to 35,000 T cell genomes, the sorted-subset replicate PCRs were run. TCRdb keeps only in-frame clones here, not all; method: immunoSEQ multiplex PCR. The sample includes approximately 400,000 clones, around 96% of them seen just once. Donors comprised healthy HIV-negative adults lacking recent acute infections or vaccinations. CDR1 and CDR2 (germline): SGHVS, FQNEAQ. The CDR3 consists of 13 residues. V was shortened by 5 bases and J by 5 bases, with 9 bases between the two germline ends. The chain carries TRBV7-8 and TRBJ2-2, with no clear D. The sequencing sample was made of memory CD8+ T cells sorted from blood. Subset reported: CD45RO+ cells pooled with CCR7-negative TemRA cells. This receptor was obtained from a man under 40 in good health. CDR3 sequence (DNA): TGTGCCAGCAGCGCCACGAGGACCGGGGAGCTGTTTTTT. Protein: CASSATRTGELFF.